These 16 T cell receptor beta chains were all obtained from the same sample, sequenced in a study of T cell responses to AZD1222 COVID-19 vaccine. TCRdb keeps only in-frame clones here, not all; method: immunoSEQ multiplex PCR. This table has 95,000 to 100,000 clones, almost 90% appearing once. Sequences were derived from peripheral blood, sampled on day 0 of AZD1222 vaccination. The receptor source for this set is an adult in good health.

The rearrangement uses TRBV7-5 and TRBJ1-5. TRBV7-5 is deemed a pseudogene. There are 15 residues in the CDR3. The CDR3 here is CARSLGGAGDQPQHF. DNA of the CDR3: TGTGCCAGAAGCTTAGGGGGGGCAGGGGATCAGCCCCAGCATTTT.

V and J are TRBV19 and TRBJ1-5; 8 bases line up with TRBD1. Germline CDR1 is LNHDA and CDR2 is SQIVND (reference sequence). V was pared by 4 bases and J by 4 bases, with 0 bases of the junction left unmatched. This CDR3 is 13 amino acids long. CDR3 nucleotide sequence: TGTGCCAGTAGTAACAGGGGGAATCAGCCCCAGCATTTT. Translating gives CASSNRGNQPQHF.

V gene TRBV19 combines with J gene TRBJ2-7; 7 bases are a match to TRBD1. The germline CDR1 and CDR2 sequences are LNHDA and SQIVND (reference sequence). The CDR3 totals 15 residues. Losses at the gene ends were 6 bases for V and 3 bases for J; bases not matched to a gene: 11. As DNA, the CDR3 is TGTGCCAGTAGGGATGAAGGACAGGCCGTCTACGAGCAGTACTTC. The encoded protein is CASRDEGQAVYEQYF.

This clone showed up just once. The chain uses TRBV7-2 and TRBJ2-5; tentatively, D is TRBD2 (7 bases). The CDR3 contains 15 residues. The V gene's germline CDR1 is SGHTA and CDR2 FQGNSA. V lost 1 base to trimming and J lost 5 bases, with 14 bases between them. CDR3 loop: CASSLDGGQRETQYF. In DNA, the CDR3 is TGTGCCAGCAGCTTAGACGGGGGGCAGAGGGAGACCCAGTACTTC.

Written as DNA, the CDR3 is TGTGCCAGCAGCCGCGACAGGGGGAGCGAAAAACTGTTTTTT. It yields the protein CASSRDRGSEKLFF. The chain combines TRBV7-2 with TRBJ1-4, with TRBD1 matching over 9 bases. CDR1 and CDR2 (germline): SGHTA, FQGNSA. The CDR3 has 14 amino acids. V trimming: 5 bases; J trimming: 8 bases; junction bases outside the gene matches: 6. Filled out from reference TRBV7-2 and TRBJ1-4, the complete variable domain reads GAGVSQSPSNKVTEKGKDVELRCDPISGHTALYWYRQSLGQGLEFLIYFQGNSAPDKSGLPSDRFSAERTGGSVSTLTIQRTQQEDSAVYLCASSRDRGSEKLFFGSGTQLSVL.

The chain carries TRBV30 and TRBJ1-4; D is perhaps TRBD1 (5 bases). Per germline, CDR1 GTSNPN and CDR2 SVGIG (reference sequence). The CDR3 runs 15 residues. The V end was cut by 1 base, the J end by 4 bases, with 13 bases between. CDR3 DNA sequence: TGTGCCTGGAGTGCCCGCGGGGGGGGTAATGAAAAACTGTTTTTT. Translation gives CAWSARGGGNEKLFF.

The chain links TRBV29-1 to TRBJ2-3; 7 bases map to TRBD1. Unmatched junction bases numbered 9, after V lost 6 bases and J lost 0 bases. This CDR3 has 15 amino acids. Germline loops: CDR1 SQVTM, CDR2 ANQGSEA. In DNA, the CDR3 is TGCAGCGTGAGGGAGACAGGGCCCAGCACAGATACGCAGTATTTT. It encodes CSVRETGPSTDTQYF.

This chain uses TRBV7-9 with TRBJ2-7; D uncertain. The germline gives CDR1 SEHNR, CDR2 FQNEAQ (reference sequence). CDR3 length: 13 residues. The germline V and J ends were trimmed by 3 bases and 0 bases, with 6 bases remaining between them. DNA for the CDR3: TGTGCCAGCAGCTTGTTCAGCTCCTACGAGCAGTACTTC. Translated, it gives CASSLFSSYEQYF.

This rearrangement joins TRBV28 to TRBJ1-1; TRBD1 agrees at 8 bases. The CDR3 is 14 residues long. Germline CDR1 is MDHEN and CDR2 is SYDVKM. V trimming: 10 bases; J trimming: 0 bases; junction bases outside the gene matches: 7. CDR3 bases: TGTGCCATCCTGCCGGGACAGGTGAACACTGAAGCTTTCTTT. Its translation is CAILPGQVNTEAFF.

This rearrangement joins TRBV6-5 to TRBJ2-1; D remains ambiguous. Germline values: CDR1 MNHEY, CDR2 SVGAGI. V lost 7 bases to trimming and J lost 6 bases, with 7 bases between them. This CDR3 has 11 amino acids. In DNA form, the CDR3 reads TGTGCCAGCACCCGTCTCAATGAGCAGTTCTTC. Encoded protein: CASTRLNEQFF.

The chain joins TRBV10-3 to TRBJ2-7, with a weak D call TRBD1 (6 bases). V was trimmed by 3 bases and J by 5 bases, leaving 14 bases between them. Germline CDR1 and CDR2: ENHRY and SYGVKD. The CDR3 covers 14 residues. The CDR3 nucleotides read TGTGCCATCAGTGATAGGGGGAGTAGCAACGAGCAGTACTTC. This gives the protein CAISDRGSSNEQYF.

The chain carries TRBV6-2 or TRBV6-3 and TRBJ2-3; D is ambiguous. Looked up from germline, CDR1 is MNHEY and CDR2 is SVGEGT. With 2 bases removed from V and 0 bases from J, the gap between germline ends came to 6 bases. This CDR3 is 14 amino acids long. DNA of the CDR3: TGTGCCAGCAGTTACCCAGATAGCACAGATACGCAGTATTTT. Protein: CASSYPDSTDTQYF.

The chain has TRBV28 and TRBJ2-5; 7 bases are a match to TRBD1. Germline CDR1 reads MDHEN; CDR2 reads SYDVKM. Unmatched junction bases numbered 3, after V lost 1 base and J lost 4 bases. The CDR3 is 14 residues long. The CDR3 is CASSLSDRVETQYF. CDR3 nucleotides: TGTGCCAGCAGTTTATCTGACAGGGTAGAGACCCAGTACTTC.

The chain carries TRBV25-1 and TRBJ1-4; TRBD1 might be the D (5 bases). This CDR3 comprises 15 residues. Germline CDR1 MGHDK, CDR2 SYGVNS. V shed 5 bases and J shed 7 bases, with 17 bases lying between them. The CDR3 DNA is TGTGCCAGCAGTCCTTTTTTAGGGGAGAGTGAAAAACTGTTTTTT. This sequence encodes CASSPFLGESEKLFF. Drawing the rest from reference TRBV25-1 and TRBJ1-4, the complete variable domain is EADIYQTPRYLVIGTGKKITLECSQTMGHDKMYWYQQDPGMELHLIHYSYGVNSTEKGDLSSESTVSRIRTEHFPLTLESARPSHTSQYLCASSPFLGESEKLFFGSGTQLSVL.

This clone was found once. The gene calls are TRBV7-3 and TRBJ2-3; TRBD2 might be the D (6 bases). CDR1 SGHTA and CDR2 FQGTGA come from the germline V gene. V was clipped by 6 bases and J by 0 bases, with 13 bases between them. This CDR3 comprises 15 residues. For the CDR3, the DNA is TGTGCCAGCAGTTATCTAGCGAGTAGCACAGATACGCAGTATTTT. Translated, it gives CASSYLASSTDTQYF.

The gene calls are TRBV18 and TRBJ1-1; a weak D match, TRBD1 (5 bases). Germline loops: CDR1 KGHSH, CDR2 LQKENI. The V end lost 4 bases, the J end lost 0 bases, and 12 bases lay between the germline ends. This CDR3 contains 15 residues. The CDR3: CASSRNGALNTEAFF. The CDR3 nucleotides read TGTGCCAGCTCACGCAACGGGGCATTGAACACTGAAGCTTTCTTT.